What follows are 22 T cell receptor beta chains derived from one specimen sequenced in a study of Graves' ophthalmopathy and Graves' hyperthyroidism. TCR beta CDR3 regions were amplified from RNA transcripts. HTBI primers were employed in first-round RT-PCR, then a second-round multiplex PCR followed. One entry per CDR3 protein, called by TCRdb with MiXCR from the multiplex PCR reads. The sample contains about 740,000 distinct CDR3 sequences, roughly 41% of which appear only once. Sample: peripheral blood. These receptors came from an adult man with Graves' ophthalmopathy.

This clonotype was found many times. The chain has TRBV2 and TRBJ1-4; D is perhaps TRBD1 (5 bases). Germline values: CDR1 SNHLY, CDR2 FYNNEI. The ends were cut back, 6 bases at V and 15 bases at J, with 14 bases in the middle. The CDR3 totals 11 residues. CDR3 sequence (DNA): TGTGCCAGCAGCCTCGACAGCGTGGTGTTTTTT. This codes for CASSLDSVVFF.

This chain links TRBV11-2 with TRBJ1-4; D remains unclear. The germline V gene has CDR1 SGHAT and CDR2 FQNNGV. The CDR3 is 13 amino acids. V lost 5 bases, J lost 6 bases, and 10 bases lay in between. CDR3 loop: CASSPPPYEKLFF. DNA of the CDR3: TGTGCCAGCAGCCCTCCCCCCTATGAAAAACTGTTTTTT.

The chain uses TRBV9 and TRBJ2-5; 7 nucleotides line up with TRBD1. Losses at the gene ends were 0 bases for V and 7 bases for J; bases not matched to a gene: 6. From germline, CDR1 is SGDLS and CDR2 YYNGEE. This CDR3 is built from 14 residues. The CDR3 DNA sequence: TGTGCCAGCAGCGTAGAAGGGGGCAGGTCGACCCAGTACTTC. Its protein product is CASSVEGGRSTQYF. The full variable domain, its missing parts supplied by reference TRBV9 and TRBJ2-5, is DSGVTQTPKHLITATGQRVTLRCSPRSGDLSVYWYQQSLDQGLQFLIQYYNGEERAKGNILERFSAQQFPDLHSELNLSSLELGDSALYFCASSVEGGRSTQYFGPGTRLLVL.

In the case of this clonotype: The CDR3 does not close with the conserved phenylalanine or tryptophan, likely indicating a read error. The DNA is left out, because the CDR3 cannot be placed on it with certainty; the CDR3 is given as TCRdb lists it. The V and J genes are TRBV29-1 and TRBJ2-7; TRBD1, the table's D call, was not compared with the DNA. The CDR3 region is 12 residues in length, termini included. Germline V gene sequence: CDR1 SQVTM, CDR2 ANQGSEA. The CDR3 sequence is CSVADGTYEQNL.

V is TRBV7-2 and J is TRBJ2-2, with D possibly TRBD1 on 6 matching bases. Germline loops: CDR1 SGHTA, CDR2 FQGNSA. Trimming removed 1 base from V and 4 bases from J, with 16 bases in between. The CDR3 totals 17 residues. Here the CDR3 reads CASSLVSLTGFTGELFF. As DNA, the CDR3 is TGTGCCAGCAGCTTAGTCTCCTTAACAGGGTTCACCGGGGAGCTGTTTTTT.

As concerns this clonotype: Germline is not matched at one junction end, which may reflect a read error. The chain recombines TRBV11-2 with TRBJ1-5, with D unresolved. Germline values: CDR1 SGHAT, CDR2 FQNNGV. CDR3 length: 13 residues. The chain's CDR3 is CASSIERSQPQHF. The DNA for the CDR3 is TGTGCCAGCAGCATAGAAAGGTCTCAGCCCCAGCATTTT. Drawing the rest from reference TRBV11-2 and TRBJ1-5, the complete variable domain is EAGVAQSPRYKIIEKRQSVAFWCNPISGHATLYWYQQILGQGPKLLIQFQNNGVVDDSQLPKDRFSAERLKGVDSTLKIQPAKLEDSAVYLCASSIERSQPQHFGDGTRLSIL.

The V gene is TRBV7-6, the J gene TRBJ2-2; a possible D gene is TRBD2 (6 bases). The germline CDR1 and CDR2 sequences are SGHVS and FNYEAQ. This CDR3 is built from 14 residues. V was clipped by 6 bases and J by 5 bases, with 13 bases between them. CDR3 residues: CASRPGTQTGELFF. In DNA, the CDR3 is TGTGCCAGCAGACCCGGGACTCAAACCGGGGAGCTGTTTTTT.

In its sample, this clonotype was seen many times. The chain recombines TRBV5-8 with TRBJ2-7; weak D call: TRBD1 (6 bases). Germline loops: CDR1 SGHTS, CDR2 YDEGEE. Trimming removed 4 bases from V and 1 base from J, with 9 bases in between. The CDR3 has 13 amino acids. CDR3 in DNA: TGTGCCAGCAGCCGACAGGCTTCCTACGAGCAGTACTTC. Translating gives CASSRQASYEQYF.

This clonotype was detected once. The rearrangement uses TRBV14 and TRBJ2-2; D perhaps matches TRBD2 (5 bases). Germline loops: CDR1 SGHDN, CDR2 FVKESK. This CDR3 contains 15 residues. The V and J ends lost 0 bases and 6 bases respectively, with 11 bases between them. The CDR3 loop reads CASSQDLGRAGELFF. The DNA of the CDR3 is TGTGCCAGCAGCCAAGATCTCGGGCGGGCCGGGGAGCTGTTTTTT.

J is TRBJ2-7 and V is TRBV5-1; perhaps TRBD1 as D (6 bases). V lost 0 bases and J 0 bases, leaving 13 bases between the germline ends. CDR3 length equals 16 residues. Germline V gives CDR1 SGHRS, CDR2 YFSETQ. The DNA for the CDR3 is TGCGCCAGCAGCTTGGCCTTGGGACATAACTCCTACGAGCAGTACTTC. Protein: CASSLALGHNSYEQYF.

The V call is TRBV2, the J call TRBJ1-6, with 8 bases fitting TRBD1. The CDR3 contains 14 residues. Germline lookup yields CDR1 SNHLY and CDR2 FYNNEI. J lost 8 bases, V lost 5 bases, and 5 bases had no gene match. The CDR3 DNA sequence: TGTGCCAGCAGTTTAAGGACAGGGTATTCACCCCTCCACTTT. Protein product: CASSLRTGYSPLHF.

The table lists this clonotype with a few counts. The chain couples TRBV11-2 to TRBJ2-5; no firm D call. The CDR3 length is 14 residues. Germline CDR1 and CDR2: SGHAT and FQNNGV. Trimming took 1 base from V and 5 from J, leaving 11 bases between them. The CDR3 bases are TGTGCCAGCAGCTTAGTGGTCCTCGGGGAGACCCAGTACTTC. Protein: CASSLVVLGETQYF.

The chain combines TRBV2 with TRBJ1-1, with D uncertain. The CDR3 contains 12 residues. V lost 5 bases and J lost 7, with 11 bases in between. Germline CDR1 and CDR2: SNHLY and FYNNEI. The CDR3 DNA follows: TGTGCCAGCAGTTTTCGTAGAAGTGAAGCTTTCTTT. It yields the protein CASSFRRSEAFF. The variable domain in full, completed from reference TRBV2 and TRBJ1-1, reads EPEVTQTPSHQVTQMGQEVILRCVPISNHLYFYWYRQILGQKVEFLVSFYNNEISEKSEIFDDQFSVERPDGSNFTLKIRSTKLEDSAMYFCASSFRRSEAFFGQGTRLTVV.

This clonotype was observed at least ten times. The chain combines TRBV2 with TRBJ2-2; D is unclear. CDR1 is SNHLY and CDR2 is FYNNEI in the germline V gene. V lost 6 bases and J 3 bases, leaving 8 bases between the germline ends. The CDR3 is 13 amino acids. The DNA for the CDR3 is TGTGCCAGCAGCTCTATACACACCGGGGAGCTGTTTTTT. This codes for CASSSIHTGELFF. The full variable domain, with the rest looked up from reference TRBV2 and TRBJ2-2, is EPEVTQTPSHQVTQMGQEVILRCVPISNHLYFYWYRQILGQKVEFLVSFYNNEISEKSEIFDDQFSVERPDGSNFTLKIRSTKLEDSAMYFCASSSIHTGELFFGEGSRLTVL.

A few counts support this clonotype. The genes are TRBV12-3 or TRBV12-4 and TRBJ1-5; tentatively, D is TRBD1 (6 bases). The CDR3 runs 15 residues. V was pared by 7 bases and J by 0 bases, with 13 bases between. CDR3: CASTPGAISNQPQHF. The CDR3 DNA follows: TGTGCCAGCACGCCGGGGGCTATTAGCAATCAGCCCCAGCATTTT.

The J gene is TRBJ2-6, the V gene TRBV11-2; TRBD2 matches 7 bases. The germline V gene has CDR1 SGHAT and CDR2 FQNNGV. V gave up 5 bases and J gave up 11 bases; unmatched junction bases: 12. CDR3 length: 15 amino acids. The CDR3 DNA reads TGTGCCAGCAGCCCTGGACTAGGGAGCTCCTACGTCCTGACTTTC. This codes for CASSPGLGSSYVLTF.

The sample holds many counts of this clonotype. The rearrangement joins TRBV29-1 to TRBJ2-5; TRBD1 matches 7 bases. This CDR3 has 12 amino acids. Germline V gene sequence: CDR1 SQVTM, CDR2 ANQGSEA. V shed 5 bases, J shed 5 bases, and the junction held 5 bases outside the gene matches. CDR3 in DNA: TGCAGCGTTCGACAGGGCGGTGAGACCCAGTACTTC. Protein sequence: CSVRQGGETQYF.

This clonotype was counted ten times or more. The chain combines TRBV7-9 with TRBJ2-6; 10 nucleotides match TRBD1. CDR3 size: 18 residues. The germline CDR1 and CDR2 sequences are SEHNR and FQNEAQ (reference sequence). V shed 4 bases, J shed 1 base, and the junction held 7 bases outside the gene matches. This CDR3 is CASSSGTGVLSGANVLTF. DNA of the CDR3: TGTGCCAGCAGCTCCGGGACAGGGGTTCTTTCTGGGGCCAACGTCCTGACTTTC.

As DNA, the CDR3 is TGTGCCATCAGTTCGATCCTAAACAGTGACGAGACCCAGTACTTC. It encodes CAISSILNSDETQYF. The chain carries TRBV10-3 and TRBJ2-5; D is undetermined. V gave up 5 bases and J gave up 5 bases, with 18 bases separating them. The CDR3 runs 15 residues. The germline V gene encodes CDR1 ENHRY and CDR2 SYGVKD.

Details on this clonotype: It may be a read error: a sequence one base away is much more abundant. The chain recombines TRBV10-1 with TRBJ2-5; no clear D. CDR3 length: 14 residues. Trimming stripped 0 bases from V and 0 bases from J, with 5 bases between. From germline, CDR1 is WNHNN and CDR2 SYGVQD (reference sequence). The CDR3 region is CASSESSDQETQYF. Written as DNA, the CDR3 is TGCGCCAGCAGTGAGTCATCTGACCAAGAGACCCAGTACTTC.

This clonotype showed up many times. The rearrangement links TRBV5-1 to TRBJ1-5; possible D gene TRBD1, 5 bases. V gave up 5 bases and J gave up 0 bases, with 12 bases separating them. The CDR3 runs 15 residues. Germline V CDR1 and CDR2: SGHRS, YFSETQ. The CDR3 region is CASSPRGDSNQPQHF. As DNA, the CDR3 is TGCGCCAGCAGTCCTCGGGGGGATAGCAATCAGCCCCAGCATTTT. Drawing the rest from reference TRBV5-1 and TRBJ1-5, the complete variable domain is KAGVTQTPRYLIKTRGQQVTLSCSPISGHRSVSWYQQTPGQGLQFLFEYFSETQRNKGNFPGRFSGRQFSNSRSEMNVSTLELGDSALYLCASSPRGDSNQPQHFGDGTRLSIL.

This clonotype was seen repeatedly, ten times or more. The chain combines TRBV10-1 with TRBJ2-7, with 11 bases matching TRBD1. Germline V gives CDR1 WNHNN, CDR2 SYGVQD (reference sequence). This CDR3 comprises 15 residues. V trimming: 0 bases; J trimming: 6 bases; junction bases outside the gene matches: 4. The CDR3 spells CASSESGQGATEQYF. The CDR3 region has the DNA TGCGCCAGCAGTGAGTCTGGACAGGGGGCCACCGAGCAGTACTTC.